A selection of T cell receptor beta chains follows, all from one sample in a study of cytomegalovirus exposure and HLA in healthy donors. Sequencing used immunoSEQ multiplex PCR; TCRdb keeps in-frame clones, though not all of them. The sample lists nearly 200,000 clones; 70% to 85% were seen once. The specimen sequenced was PBMCs. The receptors were gathered from a boy aged 2-15 years in good health and CMV-seronegative. Each CDR3 is given with its conserved first and last residue. A D gene is named only where the DNA matches it firmly. The size field is filled for only some rows; it gives once, few, many or a size class.

CDR3aa	CDR3nt	v_gene	j_gene	abundance	d_gene
CASSEIGQIWNTIYF	TGTGCCAGCAGCGAAATCGGACAGATCTGGAACACCATATATTTT	TRBV6-1	TRBJ1-3	NA	NA
CASSLLSGRQGYTDTQYF	TGTGCCAGCAGCTTATTGTCTGGTAGACAGGGATACACAGATACGCAGTATTTT	TRBV7-6	TRBJ2-3	few	TRBD1
CAGRGTSTVYGYTF	TGTGCCGGGAGAGGGACTTCGACAGTCTATGGCTACACCTTC	TRBV30	TRBJ1-2	NA	NA
CASSNRVLDTDTQYF	TGTGCCAGCAGCAACCGGGTTTTAGACACAGATACGCAGTATTTT	TRBV6-6	TRBJ2-3	NA	NA
CAISEPGWQNNQPQHF	TGTGCCATCAGTGAACCGGGGTGGCAGAACAATCAGCCCCAGCATTTT	TRBV10-3	TRBJ1-5	NA	NA
CASSLGTYYEQYF	TGTGCCAGCAGTCTGGGGACATACTACGAGCAGTACTTC	TRBV7-9	TRBJ2-7	NA	NA
CASSIGPLAGDQETQYF	TGCGCCAGCAGCATTGGCCCACTAGCGGGGGACCAAGAGACCCAGTACTTC	TRBV5-1	TRBJ2-5	NA	TRBD2
CASSEWPSNQPQHF	TGCGCCAGCAGTGAGTGGCCGAGCAATCAGCCCCAGCATTTT	TRBV10-1	TRBJ1-5	once	NA
CASSDTGGETQYF	TGTGCCAGCAGTGATACGGGGGGGGAGACCCAGTACTTC	TRBV2	TRBJ2-5	NA	TRBD2
CASSPLGTSAPSRFYEQYF	TGTGCCAGCTCCCCCCTCGGGACTAGCGCCCCATCTAGATTCTACGAGCAGTACTTC	TRBV18	TRBJ2-7	NA	TRBD2
CASSLAPFDRRFDSPLHF	TGTGCCAGCAGCTTAGCGCCGTTTGACAGGCGCTTTGATTCACCCCTCCACTTT	TRBV7-9	TRBJ1-6	NA	NA
CAWSVLLGRVEAFF	TGTGCCTGGAGTGTACTTTTGGGGAGGGTTGAAGCTTTCTTT	TRBV30	TRBJ1-1	NA	NA
CACLGHSLGDTEAFF	TGTGCCTGCTTGGGACACTCCCTTGGGGACACTGAAGCTTTCTTT	TRBV30	TRBJ1-1	NA	NA
CASSQTTSGDYNEQFF	TGCGCCAGCAGCCAAACGACTAGCGGGGACTACAATGAGCAGTTCTTC	TRBV4-1	TRBJ2-1	once	TRBD2
CASSGLLGTSGTDTQYF	TGTGCCAGTAGCGGTCTTCTTGGGACTAGCGGAACAGATACGCAGTATTTT	TRBV19	TRBJ2-3	NA	TRBD2
CASSPDRRETQYF	TGTGCCAGCAGCCCGGACAGAAGAGAGACCCAGTACTTC	TRBV5-6	TRBJ2-5	NA	NA
CASSAQGGHSYEQYF	TGTGCCAGCAGCGCACAGGGGGGCCACTCCTACGAGCAGTACTTC	TRBV2	TRBJ2-7	NA	TRBD1
CASSLPGQVEAFF	TGTGCCAGCAGTCTCCCCGGACAGGTTGAAGCTTTCTTT	TRBV6-5	TRBJ1-1	NA	TRBD1
CASSVAGGTVDTQYF	TGTGCCAGCAGCGTAGCGGGGGGGACGGTAGATACGCAGTATTTT	TRBV9	TRBJ2-3	NA	TRBD2
CASTQGMAGGPGDTQYF	TGCGCCAGCACCCAGGGAATGGCGGGGGGGCCAGGAGATACGCAGTATTTT	TRBV4-1	TRBJ2-3	NA	TRBD2
CASRASGNGVTEAFF	TGTGCCAGCAGAGCGTCCGGGAATGGGGTCACTGAAGCTTTCTTT	TRBV6-1	TRBJ1-1	few	NA
CASRPSETGLYEQYF	TGTGCCAGCAGGCCATCCGAGACAGGGCTCTACGAGCAGTACTTC	TRBV2	TRBJ2-7	NA	TRBD1
CASSFLGIGQGIVLF	TGCGCCAGCAGCTTCTTGGGTATCGGACAGGGGATCGTGCTCTTT	TRBV5-1	TRBJ1-1	NA	TRBD1
CASSKTTSGGALTTDTQYF	TGTGCCAGCAGCAAAACGACTAGCGGGGGGGCACTTACCACAGATACGCAGTATTTT	TRBV9	TRBJ2-3	NA	TRBD2
CASSPRTGGAVTEAFF	TGCGCCAGCAGCCCCAGGACAGGGGGCGCGGTGACTGAAGCTTTCTTT	TRBV4-1	TRBJ1-1	once	TRBD1
CASSQDHSGDGELFF	TGCGCCAGCAGCCAAGACCATAGCGGGGACGGGGAGCTGTTTTTT	TRBV4-3	TRBJ2-2	NA	TRBD2
CASSDPAAGVAGELFF	TGTGCCAGCAGCGACCCCGCAGCGGGGGTCGCCGGGGAGCTGTTTTTT	TRBV9	TRBJ2-2	few	TRBD2
CASSSPGTGGDGYTF	TGTGCCAGCAGCTCCCCCGGGACAGGGGGCGATGGCTACACCTTC	TRBV7-9	TRBJ1-2	NA	TRBD1
CACQVGSELNEQFF	TGTGCCTGTCAGGTCGGTAGCGAACTCAATGAGCAGTTCTTC	TRBV30	TRBJ2-1	NA	NA
CASSYGGGSEAFF	TGTGCCAGCAGTTACGGGGGGGGGTCTGAAGCTTTCTTT	TRBV6-6	TRBJ1-1	NA	NA
CASSSRGRNTGELFF	TGTGCCAGCAGTTCCAGGGGGAGGAACACCGGGGAGCTGTTTTTT	TRBV27	TRBJ2-2	NA	TRBD1
CASSSGTSHYEQYF	TGTGCCAGCAGCTCCGGGACTAGCCACTACGAGCAGTACTTC	TRBV5-6	TRBJ2-7	NA	TRBD2